The entry below describes one TCR beta chain. Its specificity is unknown. Germline V gives CDR1 SGDLS, CDR2 YYNGEE. V dropped 3 bases and J dropped 0 bases, with 13 bases sitting between them. This CDR3 has 17 residues. Sequenced by immunoSEQ multiplex PCR; TCRdb stores in-frame clones only, minus some. The top ten clones hold approximately 3.1% of a sample with about 130,000 clones, over 85% of them seen once. These data belong to a study of T cell responses to AZD1222 COVID-19 vaccine. Overall study context: Pooling of second doses given at about 4 or about 12 weeks was done. Overall study findings and caveats: Researchers took repertoire samples only after the peak T cell response had come. Just six people given AZD1222 tested seropositive at baseline. Epitopes outside B.1.351 and B.1.1.7 mutated regions reportedly drew nearly half of spike TCRs.

This TCR was recovered from an adult in good health. Sequences were derived from peripheral blood, sampled on day 0 of AZD1222 vaccination. The chain combines TRBV9 with TRBJ2-6; D not certain. CDR3 in amino acids: CASSAPAMHSGANVLTF. The CDR3 DNA sequence: TGTGCCAGCAGCGCCCCCGCCATGCACTCTGGGGCCAACGTCCTGACTTTC.